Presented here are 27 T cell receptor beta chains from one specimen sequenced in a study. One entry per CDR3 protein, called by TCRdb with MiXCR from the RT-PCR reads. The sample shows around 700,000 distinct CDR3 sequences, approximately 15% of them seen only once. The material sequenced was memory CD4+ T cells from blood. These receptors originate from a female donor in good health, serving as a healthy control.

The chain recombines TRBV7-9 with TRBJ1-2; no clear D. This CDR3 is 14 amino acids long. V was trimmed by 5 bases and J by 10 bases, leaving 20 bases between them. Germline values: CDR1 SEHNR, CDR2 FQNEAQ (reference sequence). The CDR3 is CASSPPAVLLDYTF. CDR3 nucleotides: TGTGCCAGCAGCCCCCCCGCGGTGTTGCTTGACTACACCTTC.

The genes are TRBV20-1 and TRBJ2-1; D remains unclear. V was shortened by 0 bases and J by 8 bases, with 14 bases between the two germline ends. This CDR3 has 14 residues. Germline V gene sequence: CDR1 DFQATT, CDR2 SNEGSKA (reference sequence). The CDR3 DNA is TGCAGTGCTAGAGATTTCTATGGTGGGCATGAGCAGTTCTTC. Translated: CSARDFYGGHEQFF.

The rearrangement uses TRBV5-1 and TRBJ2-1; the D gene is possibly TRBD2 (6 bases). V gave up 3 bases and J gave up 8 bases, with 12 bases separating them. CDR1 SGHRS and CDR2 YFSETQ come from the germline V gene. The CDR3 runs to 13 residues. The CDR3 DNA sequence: TGCGCCAGCAGCTCACAAGGCGGGGATGAGCAGTTCTTC. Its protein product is CASSSQGGDEQFF.

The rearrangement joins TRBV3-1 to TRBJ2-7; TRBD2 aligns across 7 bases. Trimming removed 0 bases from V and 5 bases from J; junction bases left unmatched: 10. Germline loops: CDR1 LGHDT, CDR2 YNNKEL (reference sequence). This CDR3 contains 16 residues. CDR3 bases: TGTGCCAGCAGCCAAGATTATGCAGCGGGGCGTCACGAGCAGTACTTC. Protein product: CASSQDYAAGRHEQYF.

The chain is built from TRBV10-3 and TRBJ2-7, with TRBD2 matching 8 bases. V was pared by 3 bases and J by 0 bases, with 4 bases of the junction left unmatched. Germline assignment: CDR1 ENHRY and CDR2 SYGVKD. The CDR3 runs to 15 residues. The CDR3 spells CAISEGTRSSYEQYF. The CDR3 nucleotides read TGTGCCATCAGTGAAGGGACTAGGAGCTCCTACGAGCAGTACTTC.

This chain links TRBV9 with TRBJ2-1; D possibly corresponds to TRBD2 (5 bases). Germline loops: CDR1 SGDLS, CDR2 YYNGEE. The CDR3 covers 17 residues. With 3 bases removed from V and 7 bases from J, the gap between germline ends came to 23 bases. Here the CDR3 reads CASSADISAERSNEQFF. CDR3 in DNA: TGTGCCAGCAGCGCCGACATCTCAGCGGAGCGTAGTAATGAGCAGTTCTTC.

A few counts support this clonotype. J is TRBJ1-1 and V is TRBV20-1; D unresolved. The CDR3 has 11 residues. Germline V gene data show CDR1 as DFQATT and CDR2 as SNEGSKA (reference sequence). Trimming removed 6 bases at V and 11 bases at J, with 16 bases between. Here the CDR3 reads CSANTAGLAFF. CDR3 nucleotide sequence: TGCAGTGCCAACACGGCCGGTTTGGCTTTCTTT.

The CDR3 coding sequence is TGCGCCAGCAGAGTTGGACAGGGGGCCGTGGAGACCCAGTACTTC. Its translation is CASRVGQGAVETQYF. This chain uses TRBV5-1 with TRBJ2-5, with 11 bases fitting TRBD1. The CDR3 spans 15 residues. Germline lookup yields CDR1 SGHRS and CDR2 YFSETQ. V gave up 5 bases and J gave up 5 bases; unmatched junction bases: 8. Complete variable domain (other parts from reference TRBV5-1 and TRBJ2-5): KAGVTQTPRYLIKTRGQQVTLSCSPISGHRSVSWYQQTPGQGLQFLFEYFSETQRNKGNFPGRFSGRQFSNSRSEMNVSTLELGDSALYLCASRVGQGAVETQYFGPGTRLLVL.

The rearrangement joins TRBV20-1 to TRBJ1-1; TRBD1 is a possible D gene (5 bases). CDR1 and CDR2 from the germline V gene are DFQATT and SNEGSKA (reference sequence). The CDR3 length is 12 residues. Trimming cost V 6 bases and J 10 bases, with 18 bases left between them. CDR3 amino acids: CSAAGPESGAFF. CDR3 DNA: TGCAGTGCAGCGGGACCGGAGTCCGGAGCTTTCTTT.

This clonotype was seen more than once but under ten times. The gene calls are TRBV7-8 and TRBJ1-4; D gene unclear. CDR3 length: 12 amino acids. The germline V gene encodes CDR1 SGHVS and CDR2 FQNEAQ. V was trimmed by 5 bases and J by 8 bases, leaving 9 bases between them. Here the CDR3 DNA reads TGTGCCAGCAGCCTTAGTTGGGAAAAACTGTTTTTT. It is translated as CASSLSWEKLFF.

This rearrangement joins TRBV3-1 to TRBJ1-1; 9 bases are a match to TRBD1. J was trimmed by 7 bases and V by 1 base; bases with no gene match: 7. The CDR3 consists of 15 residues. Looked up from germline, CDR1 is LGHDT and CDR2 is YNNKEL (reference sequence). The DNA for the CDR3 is TGTGCCAGCAGCCAAGGGGACAGGGTTAATAGTGAAGCTTTCTTT. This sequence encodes CASSQGDRVNSEAFF.

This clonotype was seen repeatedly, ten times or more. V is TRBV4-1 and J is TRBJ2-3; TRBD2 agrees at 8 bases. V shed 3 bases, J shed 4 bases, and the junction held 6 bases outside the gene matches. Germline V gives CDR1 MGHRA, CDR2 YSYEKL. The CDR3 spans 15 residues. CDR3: CASSQSGSNPDTQYF. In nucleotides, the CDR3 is TGCGCCAGCAGCCAGAGCGGGAGCAACCCAGATACGCAGTATTTT.

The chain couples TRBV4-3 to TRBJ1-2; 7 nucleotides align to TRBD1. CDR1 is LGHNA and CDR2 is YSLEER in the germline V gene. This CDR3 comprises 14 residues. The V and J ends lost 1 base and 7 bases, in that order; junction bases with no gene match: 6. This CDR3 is CASSQGGTAIGYTF. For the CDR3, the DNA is TGCGCCAGCAGCCAAGGGGGGACAGCAATTGGCTACACCTTC.

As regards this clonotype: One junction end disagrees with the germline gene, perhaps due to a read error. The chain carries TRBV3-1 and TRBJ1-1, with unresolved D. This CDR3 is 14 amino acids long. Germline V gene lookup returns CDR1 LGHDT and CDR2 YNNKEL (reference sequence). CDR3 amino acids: CSSSLRQLNTEAFF. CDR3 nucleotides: TGTTCCAGCAGCCTGCGGCAGCTGAACACTGAAGCTTTCTTT.

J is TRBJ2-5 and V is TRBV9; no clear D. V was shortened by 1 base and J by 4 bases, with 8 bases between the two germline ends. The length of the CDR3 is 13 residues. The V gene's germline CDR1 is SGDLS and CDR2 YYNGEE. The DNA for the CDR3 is TGTGCCAGCAGCGTATTTGCCGGAGAGACCCAGTACTTC. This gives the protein CASSVFAGETQYF.

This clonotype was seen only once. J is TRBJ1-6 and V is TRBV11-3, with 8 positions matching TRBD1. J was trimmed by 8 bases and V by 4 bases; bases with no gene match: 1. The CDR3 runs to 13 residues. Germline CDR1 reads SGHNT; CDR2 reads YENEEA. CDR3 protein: CASSSDRDSPLHF. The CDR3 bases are TGTGCCAGCAGCTCGGACAGGGATTCACCCCTCCACTTT.

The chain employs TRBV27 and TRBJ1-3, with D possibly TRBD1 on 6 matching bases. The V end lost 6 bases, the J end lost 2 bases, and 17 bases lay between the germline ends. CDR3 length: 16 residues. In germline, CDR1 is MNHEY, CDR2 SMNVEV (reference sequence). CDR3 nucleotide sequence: TGTGCCAGCAGCCCCCGAGGGGGGGCTGCTGGAAACACCATATATTTT. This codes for CASSPRGGAAGNTIYF.

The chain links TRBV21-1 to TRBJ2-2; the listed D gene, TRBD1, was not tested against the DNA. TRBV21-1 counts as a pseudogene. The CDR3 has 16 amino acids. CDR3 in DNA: TGTGCCAGCAGCAAAAAAAAGCCCCATCGATACGGGGAGCTGTTTTTT. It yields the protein CASSKKKPHRYGELFF.

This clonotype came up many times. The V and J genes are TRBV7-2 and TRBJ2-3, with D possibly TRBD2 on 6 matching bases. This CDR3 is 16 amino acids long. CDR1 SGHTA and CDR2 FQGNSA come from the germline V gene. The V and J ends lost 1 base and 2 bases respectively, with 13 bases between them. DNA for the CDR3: TGTGCCAGCAGCTTAGGTAGCGGAACCCTCACAGATACGCAGTATTTT. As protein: CASSLGSGTLTDTQYF.

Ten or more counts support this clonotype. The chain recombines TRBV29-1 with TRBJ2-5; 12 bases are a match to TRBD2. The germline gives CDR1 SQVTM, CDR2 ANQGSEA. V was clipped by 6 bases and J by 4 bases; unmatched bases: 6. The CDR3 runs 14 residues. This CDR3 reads CSVGASGRGETQYF. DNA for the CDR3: TGCAGCGTCGGCGCTAGCGGGAGGGGAGAGACCCAGTACTTC.

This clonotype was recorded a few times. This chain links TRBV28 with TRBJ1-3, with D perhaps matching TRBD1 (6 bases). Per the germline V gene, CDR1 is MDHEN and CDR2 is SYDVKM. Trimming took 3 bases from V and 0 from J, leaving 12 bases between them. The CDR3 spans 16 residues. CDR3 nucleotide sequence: TGTGCCAGCAGTTTGCGGGGGCCGATCTCTGGAAACACCATATATTTT. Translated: CASSLRGPISGNTIYF. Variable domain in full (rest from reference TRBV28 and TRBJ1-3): DVKVTQSSRYLVKRTGEKVFLECVQDMDHENMFWYRQDPGLGLRLIYFSYDVKMKEKGDIPEGYSVSREKKERFSLILESASTNQTSMYLCASSLRGPISGNTIYFGEGSWLTVV.

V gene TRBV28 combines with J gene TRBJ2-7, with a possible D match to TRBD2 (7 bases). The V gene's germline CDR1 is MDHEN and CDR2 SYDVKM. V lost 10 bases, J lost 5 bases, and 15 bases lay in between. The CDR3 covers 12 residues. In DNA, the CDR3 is TGTGCCACCAGCCGGGGGGCCCACGAGCAGTACTTC. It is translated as CATSRGAHEQYF.

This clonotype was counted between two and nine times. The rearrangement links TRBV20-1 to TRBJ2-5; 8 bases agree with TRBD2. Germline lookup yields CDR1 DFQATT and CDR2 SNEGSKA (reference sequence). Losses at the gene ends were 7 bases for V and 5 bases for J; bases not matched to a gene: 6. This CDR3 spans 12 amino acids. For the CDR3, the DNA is TGCAGTGGCGCGGGGGGATCGGAGACCCAGTACTTC. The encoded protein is CSGAGGSETQYF.

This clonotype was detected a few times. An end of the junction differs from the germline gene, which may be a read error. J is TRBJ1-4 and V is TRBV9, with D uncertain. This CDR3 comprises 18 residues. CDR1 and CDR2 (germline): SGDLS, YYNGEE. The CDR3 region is CASSRSGGRARPDEELFF. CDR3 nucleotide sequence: TGTGCCAGCAGCCGTAGTGGAGGTCGCGCGAGACCAGATGAAGAACTGTTTTTT.

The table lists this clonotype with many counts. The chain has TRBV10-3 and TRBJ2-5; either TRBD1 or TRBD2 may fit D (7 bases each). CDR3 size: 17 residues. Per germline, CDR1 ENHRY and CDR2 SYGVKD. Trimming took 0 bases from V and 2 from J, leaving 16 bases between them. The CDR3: CAISESTGRGLQETQYF. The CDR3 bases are TGTGCCATCAGTGAGTCGACTGGGAGGGGGCTGCAAGAGACCCAGTACTTC.

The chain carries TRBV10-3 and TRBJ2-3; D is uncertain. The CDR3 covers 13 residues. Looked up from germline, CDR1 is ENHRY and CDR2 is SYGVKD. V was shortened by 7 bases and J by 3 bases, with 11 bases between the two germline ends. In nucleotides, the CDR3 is TGTGCCATCAAGTTAACGGAGACAGATACGCAGTATTTT. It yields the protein CAIKLTETDTQYF.

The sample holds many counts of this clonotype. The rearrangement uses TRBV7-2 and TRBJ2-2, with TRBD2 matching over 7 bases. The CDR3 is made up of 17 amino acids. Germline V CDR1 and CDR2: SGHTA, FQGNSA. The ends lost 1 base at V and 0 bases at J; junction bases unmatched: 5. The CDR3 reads CASSLVSSGANTGELFF. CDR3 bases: TGTGCCAGCAGCTTAGTGTCTAGCGGAGCGAACACCGGGGAGCTGTTTTTT.